The entry below describes one T cell receptor (beta chain). Extraction and reverse transcription of RNA yielded cDNA as the sequencing template. Sequenced by immunoSEQ multiplex PCR; TCRdb stores in-frame clones only, minus some. Of roughly 190,000 clones listed, roughly 60% are singletons. This record comes from a study of CD8+ T cells in alopecia areata. The CDR3 is 16 residues long. After removal of 4 bases from V and 1 base from J, the junction contained 9 bases not matched to a gene. The germline gives CDR1 SGHRS, CDR2 YFSETQ. Treatment: oral pan-JAK inhibitor, 5-10 mg twice daily. The TCR sequence derives from a human donor with alopecia areata. V usage is TRBV5-1 and J usage is TRBJ2-7; 9 bases are shared with TRBD1. The sample consisted of CD4+ T cells sorted from blood, taken at week 24, from a patient treated with tofacitinib. In DNA form, the CDR3 reads TGCGCCAGCAGCGGCTATGGACAGGGGAGATCCTACGAGCAGTACTTC. Translation: CASSGYGQGRSYEQYF.